Listed below are T cell receptor beta chains from one sample, sequenced in a study of T cell clones after liver transplantation. Libraries were prepared by immunoSEQ multiplex PCR; TCRdb keeps only in-frame clonotypes and omits some of them. The sample consists of about 21,000 clones, around 93% of them appearing once. This material consisted of CD8+ T cells from blood, taken approximately 26 months after liver transplant. The source of these receptors is a human patient who received a liver transplant. Some T cells may originate from the graft donor. Each CDR3 is given with its conserved first and last residue. The D gene is left open where the match is weak. Clone size is not always given. Where it is, it says once, few, many or a class for expanded clones.

j_call: TRBJ2-3
d_call: NA
v_call: TRBV6-5
clone_size: NA
cdr3_aa: CASSATDTQYF
cdr3_nt: TGTGCCAGCAGTGCCACAGATACGCAGTATTTT

j_call: TRBJ2-7
d_call: TRBD2
v_call: TRBV11-2
clone_size: NA
cdr3_aa: CASGGGIIYEQYF
cdr3_nt: TGTGCCAGCGGGGGAGGGATTATTTACGAGCAGTACTTC

j_call: TRBJ2-1
d_call: TRBD2
v_call: TRBV6-5
clone_size: NA
cdr3_aa: CASSWGLAGGDEQFF
cdr3_nt: TGTGCCAGCAGCTGGGGACTAGCGGGAGGAGATGAGCAGTTCTTC

j_call: TRBJ1-5
d_call: TRBD1
v_call: TRBV28
clone_size: NA
cdr3_aa: CASSSGKGAVGYSNQPQHF
cdr3_nt: TGTGCCAGCAGTTCAGGGAAGGGGGCGGTGGGGTATAGCAATCAGCCCCAGCATTTT

j_call: TRBJ2-7
d_call: NA
v_call: TRBV4-1
clone_size: few
cdr3_aa: CASSQHGSLNEQYF
cdr3_nt: TGCGCCAGCAGCCAACACGGGAGCTTAAACGAGCAGTACTTC

j_call: TRBJ1-5
d_call: NA
v_call: TRBV19
clone_size: NA
cdr3_aa: CASSIVTQGGQPQHF
cdr3_nt: TGTGCCAGTAGTATCGTCACACAGGGAGGGCAGCCCCAGCATTTT

j_call: TRBJ2-7
d_call: NA
v_call: TRBV6-4
clone_size: NA
cdr3_aa: CASSDSGATEQYF
cdr3_nt: TGTGCCAGCAGTGACTCTGGGGCTACCGAGCAGTACTTC

j_call: TRBJ2-3
d_call: NA
v_call: TRBV5-4
clone_size: NA
cdr3_aa: CAGSTQSDTQYF
cdr3_nt: TGTGCCGGCAGTACCCAGTCAGATACGCAGTATTTT

j_call: TRBJ2-1
d_call: NA
v_call: TRBV5-6
clone_size: NA
cdr3_aa: CASSFWSTYNEQFF
cdr3_nt: TGTGCCAGCAGCTTCTGGTCGACCTACAATGAGCAGTTCTTC

j_call: TRBJ1-2
d_call: NA
v_call: TRBV7-9
clone_size: NA
cdr3_aa: CASSSEGGRDYGYTF
cdr3_nt: TGTGCCAGCAGCTCGGAAGGGGGGAGGGACTATGGCTACACCTTC

j_call: TRBJ2-3
d_call: NA
v_call: TRBV5-1
clone_size: NA
cdr3_aa: CASSLERGADTQYF
cdr3_nt: TGCGCCAGCAGCCTAGAAAGGGGGGCAGATACGCAGTATTTT

j_call: TRBJ2-7
d_call: NA
v_call: TRBV19
clone_size: NA
cdr3_aa: CASRSTGDYEQYF
cdr3_nt: TGTGCCAGTAGATCGACGGGAGACTACGAGCAGTACTTC

j_call: TRBJ2-3
d_call: NA
v_call: TRBV5-1
clone_size: NA
cdr3_aa: CASSLTGTGTDTQYF
cdr3_nt: TGCGCCAGCAGCCTGACGGGGACTGGCACAGATACGCAGTATTTT

j_call: TRBJ2-1
d_call: NA
v_call: TRBV4-1
clone_size: NA
cdr3_aa: CASSLEGDLDEQFF
cdr3_nt: TGCGCCAGCAGCCTGGAGGGGGATTTGGATGAGCAGTTCTTC

j_call: TRBJ2-1
d_call: NA
v_call: TRBV21-1
clone_size: NA
cdr3_aa: CASSPTDERLAGGSRIIDEQFF
cdr3_nt: TGTGCCAGCAGCCCTACGGATGAAAGACTAGCGGGAGGATCGCGGATTATAGATGAGCAGTTCTTC

j_call: TRBJ2-5
d_call: TRBD1
v_call: TRBV5-4
clone_size: once
cdr3_aa: CASSSGTGGRETQYF
cdr3_nt: TGTGCCAGCAGTTCAGGGACAGGGGGGAGAGAGACCCAGTACTTC

j_call: TRBJ1-5
d_call: NA
v_call: TRBV27
clone_size: once
cdr3_aa: CASSFRGSNQPQHF
cdr3_nt: TGTGCCAGCAGTTTCAGAGGTAGCAATCAGCCCCAGCATTTT

j_call: TRBJ2-1
d_call: TRBD2
v_call: TRBV2
clone_size: NA
cdr3_aa: CASRGAGAGEQFF
cdr3_nt: TGTGCCAGCAGGGGAGCGGGAGCGGGTGAGCAGTTCTTC

j_call: TRBJ2-5
d_call: TRBD2
v_call: TRBV5-6
clone_size: NA
cdr3_aa: CASSLGLAGYEETQYF
cdr3_nt: TGTGCCAGCAGCTTGGGGCTAGCGGGATATGAAGAGACCCAGTACTTC

j_call: TRBJ2-1
d_call: NA
v_call: TRBV27
clone_size: once
cdr3_aa: CASSPFSYNEQFF
cdr3_nt: TGTGCCAGCAGTCCCTTCTCCTACAATGAGCAGTTCTTC

j_call: TRBJ2-1
d_call: TRBD2
v_call: TRBV6-6
clone_size: NA
cdr3_aa: CASTGLADNEQFF
cdr3_nt: TGTGCCAGCACAGGACTAGCGGACAATGAGCAGTTCTTC

j_call: TRBJ2-3
d_call: NA
v_call: TRBV9
clone_size: NA
cdr3_aa: CASSVSSDTQYF
cdr3_nt: TGTGCCAGCAGTGTAAGTTCGGATACGCAGTATTTT

j_call: TRBJ2-1
d_call: TRBD2
v_call: TRBV29-1
clone_size: NA
cdr3_aa: CSVPTSARSSYNEQFF
cdr3_nt: TGCAGCGTTCCTACTAGCGCGAGGAGCTCCTACAATGAGCAGTTCTTC

j_call: TRBJ2-1
d_call: NA
v_call: TRBV11-3
clone_size: NA
cdr3_aa: CASSLDAGPYNEQFF
cdr3_nt: TGTGCCAGCAGCTTAGACGCGGGGCCCTACAATGAGCAGTTCTTC

j_call: TRBJ2-1
d_call: NA
v_call: TRBV29-1
clone_size: NA
cdr3_aa: CSAGRAITYNEQFF
cdr3_nt: TGCAGCGCCGGGCGGGCTATTACCTACAATGAGCAGTTCTTC

j_call: TRBJ2-1
d_call: NA
v_call: TRBV14
clone_size: once
cdr3_aa: CASFGGEGPYNEQFF
cdr3_nt: TGTGCCAGCTTCGGGGGCGAGGGTCCCTACAATGAGCAGTTCTTC

j_call: TRBJ1-2
d_call: NA
v_call: TRBV13
clone_size: NA
cdr3_aa: CASSPDSLIYGYTF
cdr3_nt: TGTGCCAGCAGCCCCGACAGCCTAATCTATGGCTACACCTTC